These 4 T cell receptor beta chains share one sample of origin, sequenced in a study of T cell responses to AZD1222 COVID-19 vaccine. Assay used: immunoSEQ multiplex PCR; TCRdb lists only in-frame clones, some missing. The sample carries about 97,000 clones, over 75% recorded once. This sample comprised peripheral blood, obtained on day 0 of AZD1222 vaccination. Source of these receptors: an adult in good health.

The chain employs TRBV9 and TRBJ1-2; no definite D call. Trimming removed 4 bases from V and 8 bases from J, with 21 bases in between. Germline CDR1 is SGDLS and CDR2 is YYNGEE. The CDR3 contains 15 residues. DNA for the CDR3: TGTGCCAGCAGCTCGTACGAGGGTCCCACTCAAGGCTACACCTTC. It is translated as CASSSYEGPTQGYTF.

V and J are TRBV6-5 and TRBJ1-5; 9 bases map to TRBD1. The CDR3 runs to 14 residues. From germline, CDR1 is MNHEY and CDR2 SVGAGI. V lost 6 bases to trimming and J lost 2 bases; unmatched junction nucleotides: 2. The CDR3 spells CASRQGAGNQPQHF. The CDR3 DNA reads as TGTGCCAGCAGACAGGGGGCAGGCAATCAGCCCCAGCATTTT.

The CDR3 nucleotides are TGTGCCAGCTCACCACCGGACACGTTTGAAAAACTGTTTTTT. This translates into CASSPPDTFEKLFF. J is TRBJ1-4 and V is TRBV18, with D possibly TRBD1 on 5 matching bases. The CDR3 length is 14 residues. Germline CDR1 KGHSH, CDR2 LQKENI. The V gene lost 0 bases and the J gene lost 7 bases, with 9 bases spanning the gap.

The chain links TRBV19 to TRBJ2-5; the D gene is possibly TRBD1 (6 bases). The CDR3 length is 15 residues. Germline lookup yields CDR1 LNHDA and CDR2 SQIVND (reference sequence). Trimming stripped 3 bases from V and 4 bases from J, with 15 bases between. The CDR3 bases are TGTGCCAGTAGTATTGGAAGTAGAGGGGGAGAGACCCAGTACTTC. Its protein product is CASSIGSRGGETQYF.